Shown below are 26 T cell receptor beta chains from a single sample sequenced in a study of T-cell reconstitution after alpha-beta-depleted transplantation in children. It was with unique molecular identifiers that the TCRbeta library was prepared. MiXCR was run by TCRdb on the PCR reads, yielding one entry per CDR3 protein. In the table there are about 200,000 distinct CDR3 sequences, just over 14% of which are singletons. The sample was PBMCs from the stem cell graft donor, taken from the stem cell graft. The receptors originated from a human donor who donated a stem cell graft to a child with acute lymphoblastic leukemia.

This clonotype was counted many times. The germline gene is not matched at one end of the junction; a read error may be the cause. This chain joins TRBV5-1 and TRBJ2-2; D remains ambiguous. Germline V gives CDR1 SGHRS, CDR2 YFSETQ. CDR3 length equals 15 residues. In DNA, the CDR3 is TGCGCCAGCAGATTGGGAAGCAGTAACACCGGGGAGCTGTTTTTT. Amino acid sequence: CASRLGSSNTGELFF.

V is TRBV5-5 and J is TRBJ2-6; the match to TRBD1 covers 8 bases. The junction had 10 bases not matched to a gene; V was cut back by 4 bases and J by 4 bases. Per the germline V gene, CDR1 is SGHKS and CDR2 is YYEKEE (reference sequence). This CDR3 contains 17 residues. CDR3: CASSPGQGLTGANVLTF. DNA for the CDR3: TGTGCCAGCAGCCCCGGACAGGGCTTAACGGGGGCCAACGTCCTGACTTTC.

This clonotype was observed at least ten times. The chain employs TRBV12-3 or TRBV12-4 and TRBJ1-2, with D perhaps TRBD1 (6 bases). With 8 bases removed from V and 7 bases from J, the gap between germline ends came to 17 bases. The CDR3 is 13 amino acids. This CDR3 reads CASHRGAGVGYTF. The CDR3 DNA reads as TGTGCCAGCCATCGGGGGGCGGGGGTTGGCTACACCTTC.

The rearrangement links TRBV20-1 to TRBJ2-7, with 10 nucleotides matching TRBD2. Trimming took 5 bases from V and 2 from J; bases not matched to a gene: 3. Germline CDR1 is DFQATT and CDR2 is SNEGSKA (reference sequence). There are 13 residues in the CDR3. CDR3 region: CSAGTSVTYEQYF. CDR3 nucleotide sequence: TGCAGTGCTGGGACTAGCGTAACCTACGAGCAGTACTTC.

This clonotype was observed many times. This rearrangement joins TRBV6-5 to TRBJ2-1; TRBD2 matches 10 bases. The germline V gene encodes CDR1 MNHEY and CDR2 SVGAGI. CDR3 length equals 17 residues. Trimming removed 4 bases from V and 4 bases from J; junction bases left unmatched: 10. The CDR3 nucleotides are TGTGCCAGCAGTTCTTCTCTAGCGGGAGTTTCTTACAATGAGCAGTTCTTC. It encodes CASSSSLAGVSYNEQFF.

Many counts were recorded for this clonotype. The V and J genes are TRBV29-1 and TRBJ2-4, with 7 nucleotides matching TRBD2. The trim removed 3 bases at V and 8 bases at J, leaving 4 bases unmatched. The CDR3 has 12 amino acids. CDR1 and CDR2 from the germline V gene are SQVTM and ANQGSEA. The CDR3 coding sequence is TGCAGCGTTGACGAGGGAGGGGACATTCAGTACTTC. Translation gives CSVDEGGDIQYF.

Notes on this clonotype: It may be a read error: a sequence one base away is much more abundant. This sequence joins TRBV11-3 and TRBJ2-6, with D perhaps assigned TRBD1 or TRBD2 (6 bases each). CDR1 SGHNT and CDR2 YENEEA come from the germline V gene. The CDR3 loop spans 14 amino acids. Here the CDR3 reads CASSPGAGANGLTF. As DNA, the CDR3 is TGTGCCAGCAGCCCGGGGGCTGGGGCCAACGGCCTGACTTTC.

This clonotype was recorded many times. This chain joins TRBV27 and TRBJ2-1; D is unresolved. The CDR3 extends over 14 amino acids. Germline lookup yields CDR1 MNHEY and CDR2 SMNVEV (reference sequence). The V and J ends lost 2 bases and 0 bases respectively, with 5 bases between them. Written as DNA, the CDR3 is TGTGCCAGCAGTTTAGGCTACTCCTACAATGAGCAGTTCTTC. Protein: CASSLGYSYNEQFF.

The DNA of the CDR3 is TGCGCCAGCAGCTGGCAGGGGACCAACACCGGGGAGCTGTTTTTT. Protein: CASSWQGTNTGELFF. The chain couples TRBV5-1 to TRBJ2-2, with D perhaps TRBD1 (6 bases). Germline V lookup: CDR1 SGHRS, CDR2 YFSETQ. The V end lost 3 bases, the J end lost 2 bases, and 11 bases lay between the germline ends. This CDR3 is built from 15 residues.

This clonotype was seen only a few times. The chain is built from TRBV5-1 and TRBJ2-4; possibly TRBD1 or TRBD2 for D (5 bases each). Per germline, CDR1 SGHRS and CDR2 YFSETQ. V dropped 1 base and J dropped 0 bases, with 14 bases sitting between them. The CDR3 extends over 17 amino acids. CDR3 residues: CASSLSQGEKAKNIQYF. The CDR3 nucleotides are TGCGCCAGCAGCTTGTCGCAGGGAGAAAAAGCCAAAAACATTCAGTACTTC.

V and J are TRBV5-1 and TRBJ1-5, with D possibly TRBD1 on 5 matching bases. The germline gives CDR1 SGHRS, CDR2 YFSETQ. Trimming took off 4 bases at V and 3 bases at J, with 11 bases between the two ends. The CDR3 runs to 14 residues. The CDR3 DNA reads as TGCGCCAGCAGCGGAGGGGATGACAATCAGCCCCAGCATTTT. Protein sequence: CASSGGDDNQPQHF.

The chain uses TRBV20-1 and TRBJ2-1, with 10 bases that match TRBD2. V gave up 3 bases and J gave up 10 bases; unmatched junction bases: 18. Germline V lookup: CDR1 DFQATT, CDR2 SNEGSKA (reference sequence). The CDR3 totals 17 residues. In nucleotides, the CDR3 is TGCAGTGCTAGCGCCTACCAGCTAGCGGGGGCCGGAGGGGAGCAGTTCTTC. As protein: CSASAYQLAGAGGEQFF.

This clonotype was recorded at least ten times. The CDR3 protein is CASKESSYNSPLHF. In nucleotides, the CDR3 is TGCGCCAGCAAGGAAAGCTCCTATAATTCACCCCTCCACTTT. The gene calls are TRBV5-1 and TRBJ1-6, with D unclear. Germline V gene lookup returns CDR1 SGHRS and CDR2 YFSETQ. Trimming took 6 bases from V and 0 from J, leaving 7 bases between them. The CDR3 is 14 amino acids.

This clonotype was detected ten times or more. The rearrangement uses TRBV12-3 or TRBV12-4 and TRBJ2-3; a weak D match, TRBD1 (6 bases). The CDR3 spans 15 residues. The V and J ends lost 5 bases and 2 bases respectively, with 14 bases between them. The CDR3 DNA reads TGTGCCAGCAGTACCCGGACAGACTTCACAGATACGCAGTATTTT. It encodes CASSTRTDFTDTQYF.

This clonotype was counted ten times or more. V usage is TRBV11-2 and J usage is TRBJ2-7, with D tentatively TRBD2 (5 bases). The CDR3 has 16 amino acids. Germline CDR1 and CDR2: SGHAT and FQNNGV. The V end was cut by 0 bases, the J end by 0 bases, with 12 bases between. The CDR3 nucleotides read TGTGCCAGCAGCTTAGAAGCTAGCCATGTCTCCTACGAGCAGTACTTC. Encoded protein: CASSLEASHVSYEQYF.

This clonotype was recorded at least ten times. The genes are TRBV5-1 and TRBJ2-1; the match to TRBD2 covers 12 bases. V shed 7 bases, J shed 8 bases, and the junction held 10 bases outside the gene matches. This CDR3 is built from 15 residues. Germline CDR1 is SGHRS and CDR2 is YFSETQ. The CDR3 coding sequence is TGCGCCAGCCTAAAACTAGCGGGAGGATCCGATGAGCAGTTCTTC. This gives the protein CASLKLAGGSDEQFF.

The chain links TRBV4-2 to TRBJ2-5; D ambiguous. V was cut by 1 base and J by 0 bases, with 21 bases left in between. Germline V gene sequence: CDR1 LGHNA, CDR2 YNFKEQ. The CDR3 runs to 19 residues. Here the CDR3 reads CASSQGPIFVGIHQETQYF. CDR3 coding DNA: TGTGCCAGCAGCCAAGGCCCAATCTTTGTGGGAATACACCAAGAGACCCAGTACTTC.

This clonotype was counted only a few times. V is TRBV5-1 and J is TRBJ2-1, with 14 nucleotides matching TRBD2. Germline-derived CDR1 and CDR2 are SGHRS and YFSETQ. V lost 4 bases and J lost 9; bases outside the gene matches: 6. This CDR3 is 15 amino acids long. The CDR3 coding sequence is TGCGCCAGCAGCCCGACTAGCGGGAGGGCCGTTGAGCAGTTCTTC. As protein: CASSPTSGRAVEQFF.

The V gene is TRBV29-1, the J gene TRBJ1-2; D possibly corresponds to TRBD1 (5 bases). CDR3 size: 15 residues. CDR1 is SQVTM, CDR2 ANQGSEA, per germline. With 1 base removed from V and 0 bases from J, the gap between germline ends came to 12 bases. The CDR3 DNA follows: TGCAGCGTTGAAGGAGGGGCCCTAGCTAACTATGGCTACACCTTC. Translation gives CSVEGGALANYGYTF.

This clonotype was observed many times. The J gene is TRBJ2-2, the V gene TRBV7-9, with 11 bases matching TRBD1. Per germline, CDR1 SEHNR and CDR2 FQNEAQ (reference sequence). The CDR3 has 18 residues. V was pared by 5 bases and J by 0 bases, with 8 bases of the junction left unmatched. The CDR3 region is CASSTRTGGSSNTGELFF. CDR3 DNA: TGTGCCAGCAGCACAAGGACAGGGGGCTCCTCGAACACCGGGGAGCTGTTTTTT.

Ten or more counts support this clonotype. The chain employs TRBV29-1 and TRBJ1-2, with D hard to call. This CDR3 has 12 residues. Germline CDR1 is SQVTM and CDR2 is ANQGSEA. Trimming took 2 bases from V and 5 from J, leaving 9 bases between them. The CDR3 sequence is CSVERRQYGYTF. In DNA form, the CDR3 reads TGCAGCGTTGAACGTCGGCAGTATGGCTACACCTTC.

Many counts were recorded for this clonotype. V is TRBV20-1 and J is TRBJ2-3; 8 positions agree with TRBD2. Germline V gives CDR1 DFQATT, CDR2 SNEGSKA (reference sequence). The junction had 14 bases not matched to a gene; V was cut back by 0 bases and J by 3 bases. The CDR3 runs 18 residues. The CDR3, as DNA: TGCAGTGCTAGAGATCCCGGTTTGAGCGGGAGTGGAACAGATACGCAGTATTTT. Amino acid sequence: CSARDPGLSGSGTDTQYF.

This clonotype appeared many times. The V call is TRBV28, the J call TRBJ2-5; D not certain. V lost 7 bases and J 2 bases, leaving 14 bases between the germline ends. CDR3 size: 14 residues. CDR1 and CDR2 (germline): MDHEN, SYDVKM. The CDR3 DNA is TGTGCCAGCACCCTCGGTGGAAGTCAAGAGACCCAGTACTTC. It specifies CASTLGGSQETQYF.

This clonotype was seen ten or more times. V and J are TRBV20-1 and TRBJ2-1, with D perhaps TRBD2 (6 bases). V was shortened by 3 bases and J by 8 bases, with 11 bases between the two germline ends. This CDR3 comprises 12 residues. CDR1 and CDR2 from the germline V gene are DFQATT and SNEGSKA (reference sequence). The CDR3: CSASGRPDEQFF. The CDR3 DNA sequence: TGCAGTGCTAGCGGGAGACCTGATGAGCAGTTCTTC.

This clonotype was found many times. The chain has TRBV25-1 and TRBJ2-1, with TRBD2 matching over 7 bases. Germline V gene sequence: CDR1 MGHDK, CDR2 SYGVNS. The V gene end was trimmed by 0 bases and the J gene end by 7 bases; junction bases not matched to a gene: 6. This CDR3 is built from 15 residues. The CDR3 DNA is TGTGCCAGCAGTGAATATGGAGGCGGGAGTAATGAGCAGTTCTTC. Residues: CASSEYGGGSNEQFF.

This clonotype was detected ten times or more. The chain couples TRBV11-2 to TRBJ2-1; D gene uncertain. Germline V gene lookup returns CDR1 SGHAT and CDR2 FQNNGV. V dropped 5 bases and J dropped 1 base, with 9 bases sitting between them. This CDR3 has 14 amino acids. For the CDR3, the DNA is TGTGCCAGCAGCCCGGGCCCGTCCTACAATGAGCAGTTCTTC. Translated, it gives CASSPGPSYNEQFF.